What follows are 21 T cell receptor beta chains derived from one specimen sequenced in a study of cytomegalovirus exposure and HLA in healthy donors. The PCR was carried out with 60 Vbeta primers and 13 Jbeta primers. Some clones are missing from TCRdb's copy, which holds only in-frame ones; the method was immunoSEQ multiplex PCR. The repertoire consists of roughly 100,000 clones, with approximately 79% occurring once and the leading ten covering roughly 3.9%. Sequenced sample: PBMCs. The receptors were sampled from a man in his fifties or sixties in good health and CMV-seropositive.

The chain carries TRBV27 and TRBJ2-7; 9 bases are a match to TRBD1. The trim removed 10 bases at V and 3 bases at J, leaving 7 bases unmatched. The germline gives CDR1 MNHEY, CDR2 SMNVEV (reference sequence). CDR3 length: 13 amino acids. The CDR3 reads CATMGTGFYEQYF. For the CDR3, the DNA is TGTGCCACCATGGGGACAGGGTTCTACGAGCAGTACTTC.

This chain links TRBV28 with TRBJ1-4, with D tentatively TRBD1 (5 bases). V lost 7 bases and J 11 bases, leaving 14 bases between the germline ends. Germline CDR1 reads MDHEN; CDR2 reads SYDVKM. This CDR3 is built from 12 residues. CDR3 sequence reads: CASTFGGRKLFF. The CDR3 DNA reads TGTGCCAGCACCTTCGGGGGAAGGAAACTGTTTTTT.

V usage is TRBV5-6 and J usage is TRBJ2-1; 12 bases are a match to TRBD2. J was trimmed by 10 bases and V by 6 bases; bases with no gene match: 11. This CDR3 has 15 residues. Germline CDR1 and CDR2: SGHDT and YYEEEE. The CDR3 spells CASNPLAGGLREQFF. CDR3 bases: TGTGCCAGCAACCCTCTAGCGGGAGGGTTGCGGGAGCAGTTCTTC.

This chain joins TRBV7-2 and TRBJ2-1; D unclear. V was clipped by 5 bases and J by 0 bases, with 8 bases between them. The CDR3 contains 14 residues. CDR1 and CDR2 from the germline V gene are SGHTA and FQGNSA. This CDR3 reads CASSPVLSYNEQFF. CDR3 nucleotide sequence: TGTGCCAGCAGCCCGGTCCTCTCCTACAATGAGCAGTTCTTC.

The chain carries TRBV29-1 and TRBJ1-1; 7 positions match TRBD1. With 1 base clipped from V and 4 bases from J, the junction kept 9 bases outside the gene matches. The germline V gene has CDR1 SQVTM and CDR2 ANQGSEA. This CDR3 comprises 15 residues. The CDR3 nucleotides read TGCAGCGTTGAAGGTCTAACAGGGGCCGTCACTGAAGCTTTCTTT. It encodes CSVEGLTGAVTEAFF.

J is TRBJ2-1 and V is TRBV2; TRBD1 aligns across 8 bases. V trimming: 4 bases; J trimming: 6 bases; junction bases outside the gene matches: 5. Per germline, CDR1 SNHLY and CDR2 FYNNEI. This CDR3 is 14 amino acids long. Written as DNA, the CDR3 is TGTGCCAGCAGTGGACGGACAGGGATCAATGAGCAGTTCTTC. This gives the protein CASSGRTGINEQFF.

This chain connects TRBV5-1 to TRBJ2-5, with TRBD1 matching 8 bases. The J call may be mistaken, given a closer DNA end match to TRBJ2-7. Germline CDR1 SGHRS, CDR2 YFSETQ. The CDR3 length is 14 residues. In nucleotides, the CDR3 is TGCGCCAGCAGCATCTACCAGGGGGCGGTCGAGCAGTACTTC. Protein product: CASSIYQGAVEQYF.

The V and J genes are TRBV4-1 and TRBJ2-2, with 8 bases that match TRBD2. CDR3 length: 18 amino acids. The germline gives CDR1 MGHRA, CDR2 YSYEKL. Germline trimming cut 0 bases from V and 6 bases from J; bases unmatched to any gene: 12. DNA of the CDR3: TGCGCCAGCAGCCAAGATTCCAGCGGGAGTAAGTTCGCCGGGGAGCTGTTTTTT. It encodes CASSQDSSGSKFAGELFF.

The chain has TRBV7-8 and TRBJ2-1, with D tentatively TRBD2 (5 bases). CDR3 length: 16 residues. Trimming left V 5 bases short and J 2 bases short, with 16 bases between. The germline V gene encodes CDR1 SGHVS and CDR2 FQNEAQ. CDR3 in DNA: TGTGCCAGCAGCCCCCCCTTGGCGGGCACCTACAATGAGCAGTTCTTC. This translates into CASSPPLAGTYNEQFF. The full variable domain, rest sourced from reference TRBV7-8 and TRBJ2-1, is GAGVSQSPRYKVAKRGQDVALRCDPISGHVSLFWYQQALGQGPEFLTYFQNEAQLDKSGLPSDRFFAERPEGSVSTLKIQRTQQEDSAVYLCASSPPLAGTYNEQFFGPGTRLTVL.

This chain links TRBV18 with TRBJ2-7; D is unresolved. V lost 3 bases to trimming and J lost 4 bases, with 7 bases between them. The germline V gene has CDR1 KGHSH and CDR2 LQKENI. This CDR3 is 12 amino acids long. The CDR3 bases are TGTGCCAGCTCACCGATCGGGTACGAGCAGTACTTC. Its translation is CASSPIGYEQYF.

The CDR3 region is CSVPGQIHTGELFF. CDR3 nucleotide sequence: TGCAGCGTGCCGGGACAGATACACACCGGGGAGCTGTTTTTT. The chain employs TRBV29-1 and TRBJ2-2, with 7 positions matching TRBD1. Germline V gene sequence: CDR1 SQVTM, CDR2 ANQGSEA. Losses at the gene ends were 6 bases for V and 3 bases for J; bases not matched to a gene: 7. The CDR3 is 14 residues long.

V gene TRBV9 combines with J gene TRBJ2-3; D is perhaps TRBD2 (6 bases). Trimming took 8 bases from V and 2 from J, leaving 18 bases between them. CDR1 and CDR2 from the germline V gene are SGDLS and YYNGEE. This CDR3 has 15 residues. Written as DNA, the CDR3 is TGTGCCAGTACAAAGAGCGGGTCCCACACAGATACGCAGTATTTT. Translating gives CASTKSGSHTDTQYF. The full variable domain, rest sourced from reference TRBV9 and TRBJ2-3, is DSGVTQTPKHLITATGQRVTLRCSPRSGDLSVYWYQQSLDQGLQFLIQYYNGEERAKGNILERFSAQQFPDLHSELNLSSLELGDSALYFCASTKSGSHTDTQYFGPGTRLTVL.

The rearrangement joins TRBV14 to TRBJ2-3, with TRBD1 as a possible D gene (6 bases). V lost 1 base, J lost 0 bases, and 11 bases lay in between. The CDR3 totals 16 residues. CDR1 and CDR2 from the germline V gene are SGHDN and FVKESK. The DNA for the CDR3 is TGTGCCAGCAGCCAAGTCGACAGGCTTAGCACAGATACGCAGTATTTT. Protein sequence: CASSQVDRLSTDTQYF. The variable domain in full, with the rest retrieved from reference TRBV14 and TRBJ2-3, is EAGVTQFPSHSVIEKGQTVTLRCDPISGHDNLYWYRRVMGKEIKFLLHFVKESKQDESGMPNNRFLAERTGGTYSTLKVQPAELEDSGVYFCASSQVDRLSTDTQYFGPGTRLTVL.

Concerning this clone: Other DNA sequences of this sample code for an identical CDR3. The gene calls are TRBV7-2 and TRBJ2-2, with TRBD2 matching over 7 bases. Germline loops: CDR1 SGHTA, CDR2 FQGNSA. The CDR3 runs to 15 residues. The junction had 6 bases not matched to a gene; V was cut back by 2 bases and J by 6 bases. CDR3: CASSLRSGNAGELFF. Here the CDR3 DNA reads TGTGCCAGCAGCTTAAGGAGCGGGAATGCCGGGGAGCTGTTTTTT.

The chain has TRBV6-5 and TRBJ1-2; 8 bases line up with TRBD1. This CDR3 spans 14 amino acids. The J segment lost 6 bases and the V segment lost 7 bases, leaving 10 bases of the junction unmatched. Germline values: CDR1 MNHEY, CDR2 SVGAGI. The CDR3 DNA is TGTGCCAGCACTTCACAGGGGGGGCACGATGGCTACACCTTC. It encodes CASTSQGGHDGYTF.

The chain employs TRBV9 and TRBJ2-2, with TRBD2 matching 8 bases. This CDR3 comprises 16 residues. The trim removed 4 bases at V and 2 bases at J, leaving 7 bases unmatched. CDR1 and CDR2 (germline): SGDLS, YYNGEE. The CDR3 spells CASSPGTSANTGELFF. The CDR3 DNA reads TGTGCCAGCAGCCCGGGGACTAGTGCTAACACCGGGGAGCTGTTTTTT. Combining the CDR3 with reference TRBV9 and TRBJ2-2 gives the whole variable domain DSGVTQTPKHLITATGQRVTLRCSPRSGDLSVYWYQQSLDQGLQFLIQYYNGEERAKGNILERFSAQQFPDLHSELNLSSLELGDSALYFCASSPGTSANTGELFFGEGSRLTVL.

The chain has TRBV10-3 and TRBJ1-2, with 8 bases identical to TRBD1. From germline, CDR1 is ENHRY and CDR2 SYGVKD. The V gene end was trimmed by 5 bases and the J gene end by 7 bases; junction bases not matched to a gene: 6. This CDR3 contains 13 residues. The chain's CDR3 is CAISQGAGFGYTF. The CDR3 coding sequence is TGTGCCATCAGTCAGGGGGCGGGTTTTGGCTACACCTTC.

The chain combines TRBV9 with TRBJ2-2; 9 bases match TRBD2. Germline V lookup: CDR1 SGDLS, CDR2 YYNGEE. The CDR3 spans 15 residues. After removal of 2 bases from V and 8 bases from J, the junction contained 7 bases not matched to a gene. The CDR3 coding sequence is TGTGCCAGCAGCGTTGACGGTAGCGGGAGAGGGGAGCTGTTTTTT. Protein product: CASSVDGSGRGELFF.

The V gene is TRBV28, the J gene TRBJ2-7, with a possible D match to TRBD1 (5 bases). The germline V gene encodes CDR1 MDHEN and CDR2 SYDVKM. This CDR3 has 14 residues. V dropped 0 bases and J dropped 5 bases, with 11 bases sitting between them. CDR3 DNA sequence: TGTGCCAGCAGTTTATGGCAGGGTTTCCACGAGCAGTACTTC. This encodes CASSLWQGFHEQYF.

The chain employs TRBV9 and TRBJ2-1, with TRBD1 matching over 7 bases. V shed 3 bases, J shed 4 bases, and the junction held 1 base outside the gene matches. Germline CDR1 reads SGDLS; CDR2 reads YYNGEE. The CDR3 is 13 residues long. CDR3 nucleotides: TGTGCCAGCAGCGGACAGGGTTACAATGAGCAGTTCTTC. This encodes CASSGQGYNEQFF.

The CDR3 spells CASSPRGSTNEQYF. For the CDR3, the DNA is TGTGCCAGCAGCCCGCGCGGGAGTACAAACGAGCAGTACTTC. The chain combines TRBV7-9 with TRBJ2-7; 7 bases are shared with TRBD2. V lost 5 bases and J lost 5; bases outside the gene matches: 9. The CDR3 runs to 14 residues. Germline loops: CDR1 SEHNR, CDR2 FQNEAQ (reference sequence).